These T cell receptor beta chains were read from a single sample in a study of T cells in Graves' hyperthyroidism and ophthalmopathy. TCRdb re-called the multiplex PCR reads through MiXCR, storing one row per CDR3 protein. The table has around 430,000 distinct CDR3 sequences, 15% seen once; the top ten hold 32%. Sequences were obtained from blood. The receptors originated from a woman in her 30s with Graves' hyperthyroidism. The CDR3 runs from the conserved cysteine through the conserved F or W. D genes are given only for firm matches. Part of the rows lack a size; the others show once, few, many or a class for expanded clones.

j_call clone_size v_call d_call cdr3_nt cdr3_aa
TRBJ2-1 - TRBV7-9 TRBD2 TGTGCCAGCAGCTTAAGGGGGTGGAGGACTAGCGGGACCCAAGTGAACAATGAGCAGTTCTTC CASSLRGWRTSGTQVNNEQFF
TRBJ2-1 - TRBV10-3 TRBD2 TGTGCCATCAGTGCCTCCGGGACTAGCGAGGGGCGGGAGCAGTTCTTC CAISASGTSEGREQFF
TRBJ2-7 few TRBV28 - TGTGCCAGCAGTCCCATGCAGGGCAGATACGAGCAGTACTTC CASSPMQGRYEQYF
TRBJ1-1 - TRBV7-9 TRBD1 TGTGCCAGCAGCTACTCCTGGGGGACAGTCGTTACTCCTGGTGGACAGCCCTACACTGAAGCTTTCTTT CASSYSWGTVVTPGGQPYTEAFF
TRBJ2-7 - TRBV19 TRBD2 TGTGCCAGTAGTACCCGACTAGCGGGAGTGGAAGAGCAGTACTTC CASSTRLAGVEEQYF
TRBJ2-4 many TRBV27 - TGTGCCAGCAGTTTAGGAGTGCAGAAAAACATTCAGTACTTC CASSLGVQKNIQYF
TRBJ2-5 - TRBV20-1 - TGCAGTGTGACCCAACCGGAAGGAGAGACCCAGTACTTC CSVTQPEGETQYF
TRBJ2-5 few TRBV20-1 - TGCAGTGAGATAATAGGAGAGACCCAGTACTTC CSEIIGETQYF
TRBJ2-4 - TRBV4-2 TRBD2 TGTGCCAGCAGCCAAGATCCAGCGGGAGGGCTAACAACAGCCAAAAACATTCAGTACTTC CASSQDPAGGLTTAKNIQYF
TRBJ2-3 - TRBV2 - TGTGCCAGCAGTGCGACTCTTTCCACAGATACGCAGTATTTT CASSATLSTDTQYF
TRBJ1-1 many TRBV3-1 - TGTGCCAGCAGCCAAGAAGGTGGGATCGGAGCTTTCTTT CASSQEGGIGAFF
TRBJ2-3 many TRBV7-3 TRBD2 TGTGCCAGCAGCTCCGGGACTAGCGGGAGGACCACAGATACGCAGTATTTT CASSSGTSGRTTDTQYF
TRBJ1-1 few TRBV9 - TGTGCCAGCAGCGCGGGGCGGACAGACAACACTGAAGCTTTCTTT CASSAGRTDNTEAFF
TRBJ2-3 - TRBV15 TRBD2 TGTGCCACCAGCAGGACTAGCGGGAGATCGTATTTT CATSRTSGRSYF
TRBJ2-3 many TRBV3-1 TRBD2 TGTGCCAGCAGCCAAGAGCATAGCGGGAGTTGGCCTCCGGATACGCAGTATTTT CASSQEHSGSWPPDTQYF
TRBJ2-2 - TRBV6-1 - TGTGCCAGCAGTGAACCCGGGGAGCTGTTTTTT CASSEPGELFF
TRBJ2-7 few TRBV25-1 - TGTGCCAGCAGTGAATATAAGGGGGAAGCCTACGAGCAGTACTTC CASSEYKGEAYEQYF
TRBJ1-5 - TRBV5-1 TRBD1 TGCGCCAGCAGCATAACAGGGGAAACTTCTCAGCCCCAGCATTTT CASSITGETSQPQHF
TRBJ1-1 - TRBV3-1 - TGTGCCAGCAGCCAAGAAGTTCTGAACACTGAAGCTTTCTTT CASSQEVLNTEAFF
TRBJ2-7 many TRBV7-9 - TGTGCCAGCAGCTTATCGGGTGTTTCCTACGAGCAGTACTTC CASSLSGVSYEQYF
TRBJ2-7 many TRBV28 - TGTGCCAGCAGTTCACGACTCGGACTTTTATACGAGCAGTACTTC CASSSRLGLLYEQYF
TRBJ2-7 few TRBV29-1 TRBD1 TGCAGCGCGAGGAGGGGGACAGGGGAAGCCTACGAGCAGTACTTC CSARRGTGEAYEQYF
TRBJ1-4 - TRBV28 TRBD1 TGTGCCAGCAGCCGGACAGGGTGGGAAAAACTGTTTTTT CASSRTGWEKLFF
TRBJ1-1 - TRBV3-1 TRBD1 TGTGCCAGCAGCCTTACGACAGGGAGCACTGAAGCTTTCTTT CASSLTTGSTEAFF
TRBJ1-6 many TRBV28 - TGTGCCAGCAAGATACAGGGTCTCGGTTCACCCCTCCACTTT CASKIQGLGSPLHF
TRBJ2-3 - TRBV20-1 TRBD1 TGCAGTGCTAGAGAGTGGACAGGGGGCGGATCAGATACGCAGTATTTT CSAREWTGGGSDTQYF
TRBJ2-5 - TRBV27 TRBD1 TGTGCCAGCAGTTTAACCACCGGGACAGGGGCATCAGAGACCCAGTACTTC CASSLTTGTGASETQYF
TRBJ2-1 few TRBV12-3/TRBV12-4 - TGTGCCAGCAGTTTAGCTACCGGGACAATCGATGAGCAGTTCTTC CASSLATGTIDEQFF
TRBJ2-1 - TRBV7-8 TRBD2 TGTGCCAGCAGCTTAGAGCGGGACCCCTCCTACAATGAGCAGTTCTTC CASSLERDPSYNEQFF
TRBJ2-5 many TRBV27 TRBD2 TGTGCCAGCAGTTTATCTACGGGGGGGGTCGGCGAGACCCAGTACTTC CASSLSTGGVGETQYF
TRBJ2-1 many TRBV28 TRBD2 TGTGCCAGCAGTTTATGGGCCAGCGGGAGGAAGAATGAGCAGTTCTTC CASSLWASGRKNEQFF
TRBJ2-3 many TRBV20-1 TRBD2 TGCAGTGCTGGGCCTAGCGGGAGCACAGATACGCAGTATTTT CSAGPSGSTDTQYF
TRBJ1-2 - TRBV4-1 - TGCGCCAGCACCCTCACAACGGGGGCGGGGTACACCTTC CASTLTTGAGYTF
TRBJ1-2 many TRBV5-6 TRBD1 TGTGCCAGCAGCTTGGGGCCGGGACAGAGCTATGGCTACACCTTC CASSLGPGQSYGYTF
TRBJ2-1 few TRBV25-1 - TGTGCCAGCAGTGAATATATAGGGACAAACCTTTCGAATGAGCAGTTCTTC CASSEYIGTNLSNEQFF
TRBJ2-4 - TRBV7-2 TRBD1 TGTGCCAGCAGCTTAAGGCTGGGACAGCTAGCCAAAAACATTCAGTACTTC CASSLRLGQLAKNIQYF
TRBJ1-6 many TRBV7-8 - TGTGCCAGCAGCTTAGGGTGGGATAATTCACCCCTCCACTTT CASSLGWDNSPLHF
TRBJ2-1 many TRBV11-2 - TGTGCCAGCAGCTTAGTGGCTAGCGAAAGCTCCTACAATGAGCAGTTCTTC CASSLVASESSYNEQFF
TRBJ2-2 many TRBV6-5 - TGTGCCAGCAGTTACTCAGGGGCGGGAAAGAACACCGGGGAGCTGTTTTTT CASSYSGAGKNTGELFF
TRBJ1-2 few TRBV27 - TGTGCCAGCACTGACTCCGGGGGGACTAATGGCTACACCTTC CASTDSGGTNGYTF
TRBJ2-3 many TRBV3-1 - TGTGCCAGCAGCCATTATAGGGCGGCGGGGCGCACAGATACGCAGTATTTT CASSHYRAAGRTDTQYF